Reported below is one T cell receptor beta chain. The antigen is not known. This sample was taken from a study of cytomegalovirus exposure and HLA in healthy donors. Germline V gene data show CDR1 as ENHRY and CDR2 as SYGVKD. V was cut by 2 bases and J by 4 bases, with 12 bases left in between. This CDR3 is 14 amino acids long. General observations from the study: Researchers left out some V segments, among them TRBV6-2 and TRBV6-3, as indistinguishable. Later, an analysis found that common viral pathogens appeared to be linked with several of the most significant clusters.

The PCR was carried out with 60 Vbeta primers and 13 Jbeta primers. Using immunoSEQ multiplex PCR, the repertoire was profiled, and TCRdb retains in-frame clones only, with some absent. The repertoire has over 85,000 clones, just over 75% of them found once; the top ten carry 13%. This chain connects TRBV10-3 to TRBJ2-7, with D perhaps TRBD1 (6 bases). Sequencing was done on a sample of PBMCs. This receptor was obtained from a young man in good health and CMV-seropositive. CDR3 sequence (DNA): TGTGCCATCAGTGAGGAGGGACAAATGTACGAGCAGTACTTC. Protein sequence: CAISEEGQMYEQYF.